These 21 T cell receptor beta chains came from one sample sequenced in a study of OX40 agonist ivuxolimab in advanced cancers. The data were produced by immunoSEQ multiplex PCR, yet TCRdb's version contains in-frame clones alone and is incomplete. The data show roughly 60,000 clones, 70% to 90% seen once. Material: CD4+ or CD8+ T cells sorted from blood, obtained in a trial of the OX40 agonist ivuxolimab. These receptors came from an adult with an advanced solid tumor such as melanoma, head and neck, liver or kidney cancer.

The V call is TRBV6-6, the J call TRBJ1-1, with 7 bases identical to TRBD1. This CDR3 is built from 16 residues. Germline V lookup: CDR1 MNHNY, CDR2 SVGAGI (reference sequence). J gave up 0 bases and V 7 bases, and 11 bases lay outside the gene matches. CDR3 sequence (DNA): TGTGCCAGCAATCCGGGACAGCTAAAGATGAACACTGAAGCTTTCTTT. Translating it yields CASNPGQLKMNTEAFF.

Only one count was recorded for this clone. The CDR3 loop is CASSPQPLEQYF. The DNA for the CDR3 is TGTGCCAGCAGTCCCCAGCCTTTGGAGCAGTACTTC. V and J are TRBV28 and TRBJ2-5; no clear D gene. There are 12 residues in the CDR3. CDR1 MDHEN and CDR2 SYDVKM come from the germline V gene. V lost 5 bases and J lost 11, with 15 bases in between.

This clone was seen once. V gene TRBV11-2 combines with J gene TRBJ1-1; D gene unclear. Germline V CDR1 and CDR2: SGHAT, FQNNGV. This CDR3 is built from 13 residues. V shed 5 bases and J shed 2 bases, with 9 bases lying between them. Here the CDR3 reads CASSGWLNTEAFF. CDR3 nucleotides: TGTGCCAGCAGCGGTTGGTTAAACACTGAAGCTTTCTTT.

The V gene is TRBV10-3, the J gene TRBJ2-4; D is uncertain. Between the trimmed V and J ends, which lost 6 bases and 3 bases, there was a span of 9 bases. Germline V gives CDR1 ENHRY, CDR2 SYGVKD. This CDR3 comprises 13 residues. CDR3 bases: TGTGCCATCAGGGCGCCGGGCAAAAACATTCAGTACTTC. Translated: CAIRAPGKNIQYF.

The V call is TRBV4-3, the J call TRBJ2-3, with D perhaps TRBD2 (6 bases). Trimming stripped 1 base from V and 4 bases from J, with 18 bases between. CDR3 length equals 17 residues. Germline CDR1 is LGHNA and CDR2 is YSLEER. CDR3 nucleotides: TGCGCCAGCAGCCAAGGAGTTGGCCGGGAGCACGCAGATACGCAGTATTTT. The encoded protein is CASSQGVGREHADTQYF.

This chain links TRBV15 with TRBJ2-5; D is perhaps TRBD1 (6 bases). TRBJ2-7 explains the end of the DNA better; the J call may be wrong. This CDR3 comprises 13 residues. Germline CDR1 reads LNHNV; CDR2 reads YYDKDF (reference sequence). The CDR3 region is CATSREQGYEQYF. The CDR3 bases are TGTGCCACCAGCAGAGAACAGGGCTACGAGCAGTACTTC.

CDR3 sequence reads: CASSLDGTGPQHF. Written as DNA, the CDR3 is TGCGCCAGCAGCTTGGACGGCACTGGGCCCCAGCATTTT. The rearrangement links TRBV5-1 to TRBJ1-5; no clear D gene. The CDR3 is made up of 13 amino acids. CDR1 and CDR2 from the germline V gene are SGHRS and YFSETQ. V lost 0 bases, J lost 9 bases, and 10 bases lay in between.

The chain employs TRBV27 and TRBJ2-1, with 9 bases that match TRBD2. The CDR3 is made up of 14 amino acids. After removal of 0 bases from V and 10 bases from J, the junction contained 4 bases not matched to a gene. The V gene's germline CDR1 is MNHEY and CDR2 SMNVEV (reference sequence). CDR3 sequence: CASSLSPSGMEQFF. The CDR3 DNA reads TGTGCCAGCAGTTTATCCCCTAGCGGGATGGAGCAGTTCTTC.

The chain employs TRBV6-1 and TRBJ2-7; possible D gene TRBD1, 8 bases. With 5 bases removed from V and 7 bases from J, the gap between germline ends came to 21 bases. Germline CDR1 MNHNS, CDR2 SASEGT. The CDR3 is made up of 15 amino acids. The CDR3 nucleotides read TGTGCCAGCAGTCGCCAAACAGACAGGGGAGGGGAGCAGTACTTC. Translation: CASSRQTDRGGEQYF.

The V gene is TRBV18, the J gene TRBJ2-1; 10 positions agree with TRBD1. After removal of 2 bases from V and 6 bases from J, the junction contained 1 base not matched to a gene. The CDR3 has 14 amino acids. Germline values: CDR1 KGHSH, CDR2 LQKENI. CDR3 nucleotides: TGTGCCAGCTCACCAGGGACAGGGGTCAATGAGCAGTTCTTC. Protein: CASSPGTGVNEQFF.

This clone was picked up one time. The chain joins TRBV7-9 to TRBJ1-2; no firm D call. The CDR3 loop spans 16 amino acids. Per the germline V gene, CDR1 is SEHNR and CDR2 is FQNEAQ (reference sequence). Between the trimmed V and J ends, which lost 6 bases and 4 bases, there was a span of 21 bases. CDR3 nucleotide sequence: TGTGCCAGCAGACAACAACTGTTCTCCTCTCCCTATGGCTACACCTTC. It yields the protein CASRQQLFSSPYGYTF.

The genes are TRBV6-1 and TRBJ1-2; unclear D gene. Trimming took 5 bases from V and 1 from J, leaving 14 bases between them. The CDR3 loop spans 15 amino acids. Per the germline V gene, CDR1 is MNHNS and CDR2 is SASEGT. The CDR3 reads CASSLRGEGNYGYTF. DNA of the CDR3: TGTGCCAGCAGTCTTAGAGGCGAGGGTAACTATGGCTACACCTTC.

This chain uses TRBV7-2 with TRBJ2-3; D is undetermined. The V end was cut by 0 bases, the J end by 1 base, with 5 bases between. The germline CDR1 and CDR2 sequences are SGHTA and FQGNSA. The CDR3 totals 14 residues. The CDR3 loop is CASSLASGTDTQYF. The DNA of the CDR3 is TGTGCCAGCAGCTTAGCGAGTGGCACAGATACGCAGTATTTT.

The chain combines TRBV7-9 with TRBJ2-7, with D possibly being TRBD2 (6 bases). Germline lookup yields CDR1 SEHNR and CDR2 FQNEAQ (reference sequence). CDR3 length equals 14 residues. V was trimmed by 4 bases and J by 2 bases, leaving 12 bases between them. CDR3 loop: CASSYGSTTYEQYF. The CDR3 DNA is TGTGCCAGCAGCTACGGGAGCACAACCTACGAGCAGTACTTC.

This clone was counted a single time. J is TRBJ1-1 and V is TRBV27; D gene unclear. Deletions cut 3 bases from V and 4 bases from J, with 6 bases between. Germline lookup yields CDR1 MNHEY and CDR2 SMNVEV (reference sequence). The CDR3 has 12 residues. As DNA, the CDR3 is TGTGCCAGCAGTTTCTGGGGCACTGAAGCTTTCTTT. It translates to CASSFWGTEAFF.

This sequence joins TRBV19 and TRBJ2-3; 7 nucleotides agree with TRBD1. V gave up 5 bases and J gave up 1 base; unmatched junction bases: 9. The CDR3 sequence is 16 residues long. The germline CDR1 and CDR2 sequences are LNHDA and SQIVND (reference sequence). The CDR3 reads CASSYMGQMGTDTQYF. The DNA for the CDR3 is TGTGCCAGTAGTTATATGGGACAGATGGGCACAGATACGCAGTATTTT.

The rearrangement uses TRBV28 and TRBJ1-2; 7 nucleotides agree with TRBD1. This CDR3 contains 13 residues. The V segment lost 6 bases and the J segment 5 bases; nucleotides outside the gene matches: 6. From germline, CDR1 is MDHEN and CDR2 SYDVKM. DNA of the CDR3: TGTGCCAGCAGAGGGGGCGGTGGATATGGCTACACCTTC. This encodes CASRGGGGYGYTF.

V usage is TRBV20-1 and J usage is TRBJ2-5; D remains unclear. Trimming left V 3 bases short and J 5 bases short, with 7 bases between. The CDR3 extends over 11 amino acids. The germline CDR1 and CDR2 sequences are DFQATT and SNEGSKA (reference sequence). CDR3 bases: TGCAGTGCTAGTCGGCGGGAGACCCAGTACTTC. Its translation: CSASRRETQYF.

The genes are TRBV6-5 and TRBJ2-7; 9 bases are shared with TRBD2. The CDR3 is 16 residues long. Germline V gene sequence: CDR1 MNHEY, CDR2 SVGAGI. Losses at the gene ends were 2 bases for V and 5 bases for J; bases not matched to a gene: 10. Written as DNA, the CDR3 is TGTGCCAGCAGTTACCCCGACGGGAGCGGGAGGAACGAGCAGTACTTC. Translated: CASSYPDGSGRNEQYF.

V gene TRBV30 combines with J gene TRBJ2-6, with 7 bases lining up with TRBD2. With V trimmed by 6 bases and J by 0 bases, 23 bases remained unmatched. Germline loops: CDR1 GTSNPN, CDR2 SVGIG (reference sequence). CDR3 size: 21 residues. This CDR3 reads CACPAGLAEWLGFSGANVLTF. The CDR3 DNA reads as TGTGCCTGCCCGGCGGGGCTAGCGGAGTGGTTGGGCTTCTCTGGGGCCAACGTCCTGACTTTC.

The V and J genes are TRBV7-2 and TRBJ2-1, with 15 bases lining up with TRBD2. Per germline, CDR1 SGHTA and CDR2 FQGNSA. V was clipped by 1 base and J by 15 bases; unmatched bases: 10. The CDR3 spans 16 residues. Written as DNA, the CDR3 is TGTGCCAGCAGCTTAGTCTCGGGACTAGCGGGAGGCCGGGGGTTCTTC. It translates to CASSLVSGLAGGRGFF.